The rows below give T cell receptor beta chains drawn from one sample of a study of CD8 T cells in Susac syndrome. TCRdb re-analysed the immunoSEQ multiplex PCR reads in MiXCR, keeping a single row per CDR3 protein. Altogether 210,000 or so distinct CDR3 sequences are present, roughly 90% being singletons, with the ten largest covering 0.1% to 0.15%. Sequencing was carried out using CD8+ T cells from PBMCs. These receptors were obtained from a human donor with multiple sclerosis. The CDR3 runs from the conserved cysteine through the conserved F or W. Fields, in order: D gene, V gene, J gene, clone size, CDR3 DNA, CDR3 protein. A D gene is named only where the DNA matches it firmly. For some rows the clone size is stated as once, few or many, or as a class when expanded; others skip it.

NA,TRBV5-1,TRBJ2-2,NA,TGCGCCAGCAGCGCAGGGATTAACACCGGGGAGCTGTTTTTT,CASSAGINTGELFF
NA,TRBV10-3,TRBJ2-1,NA,TGTGCCATTGGGGAGAGCTCCTACAATGAGCAGTTCTTC,CAIGESSYNEQFF
TRBD2,TRBV7-2,TRBJ2-2,NA,TGTGCCAGCAGCCTCACCCCGGGACTAGCGGGAGGAGGGGCCGGGGAGCTGTTTTTT,CASSLTPGLAGGGAGELFF
TRBD2,TRBV4-3,TRBJ2-7,NA,TGCGCCAGCAGCCAAGATGGGGAGGGGCGGTGGGAGCAGTACTTC,CASSQDGEGRWEQYF
TRBD1,TRBV19,TRBJ1-5,NA,TGTGCCAGTAGTATATCCCTCGGGACAGGCCAGCCCCAGCATTTT,CASSISLGTGQPQHF
TRBD2,TRBV5-8,TRBJ2-2,NA,TGTGCCAGCAGATCTACTAGCGGCGGGGAGCTGTTTTTT,CASRSTSGGELFF
NA,TRBV5-1,TRBJ2-5,NA,TGCGCCAGCAGCTTCTACCAGAGGGAGGCCCAGTACTTC,CASSFYQREAQYF
NA,TRBV2,TRBJ1-2,NA,TGTGCCAGCAGTGATTGGCAGTCTAACTATGGCTACACCTTC,CASSDWQSNYGYTF
NA,TRBV25-1,TRBJ2-7,NA,TGTGCCAGCAGTGATGGGACACTGCCCGCCTACGAGCAGTACTTC,CASSDGTLPAYEQYF
NA,TRBV20-1,TRBJ1-1,NA,TGCAGTGCTAGAGATCGACGGTCGAACACTGAAGCTTTCTTT,CSARDRRSNTEAFF
NA,TRBV6-5,TRBJ2-5,NA,TGTGCCAGCAGTTCTCTTGCGTCGGGGGAAGAGACCCAGTACTTC,CASSSLASGEETQYF
NA,TRBV7-6,TRBJ2-7,NA,TGTGCCAGCAGCTTAGGAGGCAGCGCCTTAGAAGAGCAGTACTTC,CASSLGGSALEEQYF
NA,TRBV6-5,TRBJ1-1,few,TGTGCCAGCAGTTACTCCGGGACTGCGAACACTGAAGCTTTCTTT,CASSYSGTANTEAFF
TRBD2,TRBV5-4,TRBJ2-1,NA,TGTGCCAGCAGCTTGGGACTAGCTCCCAATGAGCAGTTCTTC,CASSLGLAPNEQFF
NA,TRBV2,TRBJ1-4,NA,TGTGCCAGCAGTGAAGCCCACCGGGACCCTAATGAAAAACTGTTTTTT,CASSEAHRDPNEKLFF
TRBD2,TRBV5-6,TRBJ2-1,NA,TGTGCCAGCAGCTTGGGGACTAGTAATCTTGAGCAGTTCTTC,CASSLGTSNLEQFF
NA,TRBV6-2/TRBV6-3,TRBJ1-6,NA,TGTGCCAGCAGTACCCAGGGTGAGAATTCACCCCTCCACTTT,CASSTQGENSPLHF
TRBD1,TRBV2,TRBJ2-7,NA,TGTGCCAGCAGGACAGGGGGAAGCTCCTACGAGCAGTACTTC,CASRTGGSSYEQYF
TRBD2,TRBV7-8,TRBJ2-5,NA,TGTGCCAGCATCGCACGACTAGCGGCCCAAGAGACCCAGTACTTC,CASIARLAAQETQYF
TRBD2,TRBV6-6,TRBJ2-1,NA,TGTGCCAGCAGTTACCCGCGGGAGGGATATGAGCAGTTCTTC,CASSYPREGYEQFF
NA,TRBV11-1,TRBJ2-1,NA,TGTGCCAGCAGCTTAGTAGCAGGACTAGAGAGTACAAGGGGGCACAATGAGCAGTTCTTC,CASSLVAGLESTRGHNEQFF
NA,TRBV27,TRBJ1-3,NA,TGTGCCAGCAAGGAGACAGCTTTCTCTGGAAACACCATATATTTT,CASKETAFSGNTIYF
NA,TRBV5-4,TRBJ2-3,once,TGTGCCAGCAGCTTGGCATCCGAGGGGACCGATACGCAGTATTTT,CASSLASEGTDTQYF
NA,TRBV3-1,TRBJ2-7,once,TGTGCCAGCAGCCAAGACTCCAGTTACGAGCAGTACTTC,CASSQDSSYEQYF
NA,TRBV6-6,TRBJ1-4,NA,TGTGCCAGCATTCACGCCGACGGGATCTCAGGTGAAAAACTGTTTTTT,CASIHADGISGEKLFF
TRBD1,TRBV19,TRBJ1-1,NA,TGTGCCAGTATGGAGGGGGCGAGCACTGAAGCTTTCTTT,CASMEGASTEAFF
TRBD2,TRBV20-1,TRBJ2-3,NA,TGCAGTGCTAGTGGTCTCTATCGGACTAGCGGGGGGAGCACAGATACGCAGTATTTT,CSASGLYRTSGGSTDTQYF
TRBD1,TRBV12-3/TRBV12-4,TRBJ1-1,NA,TGTGCCAGCACCTACAGTCCCGGGACAGGGGGCGCGTCTCCAGCTTTCTTT,CASTYSPGTGGASPAFF
NA,TRBV27,TRBJ2-1,NA,TGTGCCAGCAGCCCCTTAGGGGCTGACTACAATGAGCAGTTCTTC,CASSPLGADYNEQFF
NA,TRBV10-3,TRBJ2-7,NA,TGTGCCATCTGGGGGGGCCGCGAGCAGTACTTC,CAIWGGREQYF
TRBD2,TRBV6-1,TRBJ2-5,NA,TGTGCCAGCCTCAGCGGGAGCCACCAAGAGACCCAGTACTTC,CASLSGSHQETQYF
NA,TRBV29-1,TRBJ2-3,NA,TGCAGCGGGGCCGCCACAGATACGCAGTATTTT,CSGAATDTQYF
NA,TRBV27,TRBJ1-1,NA,TGTGCCAGCAGCCTACACCGGACAGCCAACACTGAAGCTTTCTTT,CASSLHRTANTEAFF
NA,TRBV10-2,TRBJ2-3,NA,TGCGCCAGCAGTGAGAATGCCGGGGGCGGCCGTGAAGATACGCAGTATTTT,CASSENAGGGREDTQYF
NA,TRBV4-1,TRBJ2-1,NA,TGCGCCAGCAGCCAAGCGAGGGGGTTTAATGAGCAGTTCTTC,CASSQARGFNEQFF
NA,TRBV5-1,TRBJ1-1,NA,TGCGCCAGCAGCCTAATTACTGGATATGAAGCTTTCTTT,CASSLITGYEAFF
NA,TRBV3-1,TRBJ2-2,once,TGTGCCAGCAGTCCGGGGGCGGCCGGGGAGCTGTTTTTT,CASSPGAAGELFF
TRBD1,TRBV9,TRBJ1-5,NA,TGTGCCAGCAGCCAGGGGGGGTTGGATCAGCCCCAGCATTTT,CASSQGGLDQPQHF
NA,TRBV29-1,TRBJ2-3,NA,TGCAGCGTGAGCCTAGACTCGCAGGATACGCAGTATTTT,CSVSLDSQDTQYF
NA,TRBV6-5,TRBJ1-2,NA,TGTGCCAGCAGTTACGGAGAGGGGAGCTACGGCTACACCTTC,CASSYGEGSYGYTF
NA,TRBV7-9,TRBJ1-2,NA,TGTGCCAGCAGCTTAGAGCCGGGATCCTATGGCTACACCTTC,CASSLEPGSYGYTF
NA,TRBV12-3/TRBV12-4,TRBJ1-1,NA,TGTGCCAGCACCTGGACAGTGAACACTGAAGCTTTCTTT,CASTWTVNTEAFF
NA,TRBV4-3,TRBJ1-4,NA,TGCGCCAGCAGCCAAGATGGCACCGGGACGGAGCTTGAAAAACTGTTTTTT,CASSQDGTGTELEKLFF
NA,TRBV19,TRBJ2-3,NA,TGTGCCAGTAGTGGAGTATCTCTAGATACGCAGTATTTT,CASSGVSLDTQYF
NA,TRBV7-9,TRBJ2-7,NA,TGTGCCAGCAGCGCCTCCGGGGGTTACGAGCAGTACTTC,CASSASGGYEQYF
NA,TRBV30,TRBJ1-1,NA,TGTGCCTGGAGTGTTAGGGGATTGAACACTGAAGCTTTCTTT,CAWSVRGLNTEAFF
TRBD2,TRBV7-8,TRBJ2-5,NA,TGTGCCAGCAGCTTGCGGGGGGCCTGGGAGACCCAGTACTTC,CASSLRGAWETQYF
NA,TRBV12-3/TRBV12-4,TRBJ1-1,once,TGTGCCAGCAGTTCGCTCTCCGCAGGGCAGCCAGATGAAGCTTTCTTT,CASSSLSAGQPDEAFF
NA,TRBV5-1,TRBJ1-1,NA,TGCGCCAGCAGCTTCGAGGGTTTGGTGAACACTGAAGCTTTCTTT,CASSFEGLVNTEAFF
TRBD2,TRBV7-2,TRBJ2-1,NA,TGTGCCAGCAGCACCACCGGTTGGGGGGGCAATGAGCAGTTCTTC,CASSTTGWGGNEQFF
NA,TRBV13,TRBJ2-1,NA,TGTGCCAGCACCTTCAGGGGGACGGGAGACAATGAGCAGTTCTTC,CASTFRGTGDNEQFF